The 23 T cell receptor beta chains presented below share a single source sample, sequenced in a study of cytomegalovirus exposure and HLA in healthy donors. Primers for the PCR totalled 60 Vbeta and 13 Jbeta. Measured with immunoSEQ multiplex PCR; TCRdb has only the in-frame clones, and not every one. The data show around 100,000 clones, 79% seen once. What was sequenced was PBMCs. The source is a middle-aged man in good health and CMV-seropositive.

The chain uses TRBV15 and TRBJ1-2; D call uncertain. The CDR3 is 15 amino acids. V was cut by 6 bases and J by 6 bases, with 20 bases left in between. CDR1 and CDR2 (germline): LNHNV, YYDKDF (reference sequence). DNA of the CDR3: TGTGCCACCAGTAAGGGTTGGGAGGGTATGAATGGCTACACCTTC. The encoded protein is CATSKGWEGMNGYTF. The whole variable domain, filled in from reference TRBV15 and TRBJ1-2, reads DAMVIQNPRYQVTQFGKPVTLSCSQTLNHNVMYWYQQKSSQAPKLLFHYYDKDFNNEADTPDNFQSRRPNTSFCFLDIRSPGLGDTAMYLCATSKGWEGMNGYTFGSGTRLTVV.

This clone was counted only a few times. This chain uses TRBV7-2 with TRBJ2-2; a weak D match, TRBD2 (6 bases). V gave up 5 bases and J gave up 7 bases, with 11 bases separating them. The CDR3 totals 13 residues. Per the germline V gene, CDR1 is SGHTA and CDR2 is FQGNSA. The CDR3 loop is CASSETRHGELFF. The CDR3 DNA reads as TGTGCCAGCAGCGAGACTAGACACGGGGAGCTGTTTTTT.

V is TRBV28 and J is TRBJ2-5; no reliable D call. CDR3 length equals 14 residues. CDR1 is MDHEN and CDR2 is SYDVKM in the germline V gene. Trimming pared 4 bases from V and 1 base from J, leaving 10 bases between. Here the CDR3 reads CASSYPRVQETQYF. The CDR3 coding sequence is TGTGCCAGCAGTTACCCCCGAGTCCAAGAGACCCAGTACTTC.

This chain joins TRBV6-6 and TRBJ2-7; TRBD1 matches at 7 bases. The CDR3 length is 14 residues. J gave up 3 bases and V 7 bases, and 9 bases lay outside the gene matches. CDR1 and CDR2 (germline): MNHNY, SVGAGI (reference sequence). The CDR3 bases are TGTGCCAGCACCCCGGGGCAGGGGGACTACGAGCAGTACTTC. It yields the protein CASTPGQGDYEQYF.

This clone was found a few times. This rearrangement joins TRBV28 to TRBJ2-3; 9 bases fit TRBD2. The germline V gene has CDR1 MDHEN and CDR2 SYDVKM. The trim removed 2 bases at V and 1 base at J, leaving 1 base unmatched. The CDR3 has 15 residues. CDR3 bases: TGTGCCAGCAGTTTAGCGGGAGGGCGCACAGATACGCAGTATTTT. This encodes CASSLAGGRTDTQYF.

Comment on this clone: At one of its ends the junction is not consistent with the germline gene, which may arise from a read error. The rearrangement uses TRBV10-2 and TRBJ1-5; TRBD1 might be the D (5 bases). Germline loops: CDR1 WSHSY, CDR2 SAAADI. The CDR3 runs to 14 residues. The CDR3 protein is CASSESGTPGQGYF. The CDR3 region has the DNA TGCGCCAGCAGTGAGTCTGGAACTCCGGGCCAGGGCTATTTT.

On this clone: The junction does not match germline at one end; this may be a read error. V gene TRBV7-9 combines with J gene TRBJ2-1; TRBD1 might be the D (6 bases). The length of the CDR3 is 17 residues. In germline, CDR1 is SEHNR, CDR2 FQNEAQ (reference sequence). The DNA for the CDR3 is TGTTCCAGCAGCCCTACCGTGACAGGAAACTCCTACAATGAGCAGTTCTTC. Its translation is CSSSPTVTGNSYNEQFF. Filled out from reference TRBV7-9 and TRBJ2-1, the complete variable domain reads DTGVSQNPRHKITKRGQNVTFRCDPISEHNRLYWYRQTLGQGPEFLTYFQNEAQLEKSRLLSDRFSAERPKGSFSTLEIQRTEQGDSAMYLCSSSPTVTGNSYNEQFFGPGTRLTVL.

The gene calls are TRBV9 and TRBJ2-1, with 8 bases fitting TRBD2. Germline V CDR1 and CDR2: SGDLS, YYNGEE. This CDR3 has 15 amino acids. J lost 2 bases, V lost 3 bases, and 4 bases had no gene match. CDR3 residues: CASSDTSGPYNEQFF. The CDR3 DNA is TGTGCCAGCAGCGACACTAGCGGACCCTACAATGAGCAGTTCTTC.

CDR3 loop: CASSQDGPAGVGDTQYF. Here the CDR3 DNA reads TGTGCCAGCAGCCAAGACGGGCCAGCGGGAGTAGGGGATACGCAGTATTTT. The rearrangement links TRBV4-2 to TRBJ2-3; 8 nucleotides line up with TRBD2. CDR1 is LGHNA and CDR2 is YNFKEQ in the germline V gene. The CDR3 is 17 amino acids. V lost 0 bases, J lost 6 bases, and 11 bases stayed unmatched.

This clone showed up just a few times. This chain uses TRBV27 with TRBJ2-3, with D hard to call. Between the trimmed V and J ends, which lost 4 bases and 11 bases, there was a span of 13 bases. Germline V lookup: CDR1 MNHEY, CDR2 SMNVEV (reference sequence). The CDR3 loop spans 12 amino acids. The CDR3 loop is CASSSAEDLQYF. The CDR3 bases are TGTGCCAGCAGTTCCGCAGAAGATTTGCAGTATTTT.

The chain's CDR3 is CASSFVSLAEIYEQYF. The CDR3 region has the DNA TGTGCCAGCAGTTTCGTTAGTCTAGCGGAGATATACGAGCAGTACTTC. This chain uses TRBV28 with TRBJ2-7, with 7 bases fitting TRBD2. The CDR3 covers 16 residues. CDR1 is MDHEN, CDR2 SYDVKM, per germline. V was pared by 3 bases and J by 4 bases, with 12 bases of the junction left unmatched.

V and J are TRBV7-2 and TRBJ2-7, with D possibly matching TRBD2 (5 bases). Per the germline V gene, CDR1 is SGHTA and CDR2 is FQGNSA. The CDR3 totals 15 residues. Trimming left V 3 bases short and J 2 bases short, with 14 bases between. The CDR3 DNA sequence: TGTGCCAGCAGCTTGGAGGCAGGATCAGCCTACGAGCAGTACTTC. Its protein product is CASSLEAGSAYEQYF.

This clone was detected only a few times. This chain joins TRBV19 and TRBJ2-1; 8 bases agree with TRBD2. Germline V CDR1 and CDR2: LNHDA, SQIVND (reference sequence). This CDR3 spans 15 amino acids. V lost 5 bases, J lost 0 bases, and 3 bases stayed unmatched. CDR3 in DNA: TGTGCCAGTAGTCCCAGCGGGAGCTCCTACAATGAGCAGTTCTTC. This encodes CASSPSGSSYNEQFF.

Note on this clone: A read error may account for a junction end that differs from germline. V and J are TRBV14 and TRBJ1-1; D might be TRBD1 (5 bases). This CDR3 spans 16 amino acids. The germline V gene encodes CDR1 SGHDN and CDR2 FVKESK. In DNA form, the CDR3 reads TGTGCCAGCAGCAAAGACTGGGGAGGTAGGGGCACTGAAGCTTTCTTT. The encoded protein is CASSKDWGGRGTEAFF.

The CDR3 DNA sequence: TGTGCCAGCAGAATTGAGGGATTAGACACTGAAGCTTTCTTT. Its protein product is CASRIEGLDTEAFF. The chain couples TRBV2 to TRBJ1-1; no clear D. This CDR3 is built from 14 residues. The V and J ends lost 6 bases and 3 bases respectively, with 14 bases between them. Per germline, CDR1 SNHLY and CDR2 FYNNEI. Complete variable domain (other parts from reference TRBV2 and TRBJ1-1): EPEVTQTPSHQVTQMGQEVILRCVPISNHLYFYWYRQILGQKVEFLVSFYNNEISEKSEIFDDQFSVERPDGSNFTLKIRSTKLEDSAMYFCASRIEGLDTEAFFGQGTRLTVV.

CDR3 region: CASRRDTMTYEQYF. The CDR3 bases are TGTGCCAGCAGGAGGGACACTATGACCTACGAGCAGTACTTC. This chain links TRBV6-5 with TRBJ2-7; a weak D match, TRBD1 (6 bases). The CDR3 extends over 14 amino acids. The germline V and J ends were trimmed by 6 bases and 2 bases, with 14 bases remaining between them. Germline V gene data show CDR1 as MNHEY and CDR2 as SVGAGI.

The V and J genes are TRBV19 and TRBJ2-2, with D possibly TRBD2 on 6 matching bases. This CDR3 is 15 amino acids long. CDR1 LNHDA and CDR2 SQIVND come from the germline V gene (reference sequence). Trimming removed 2 bases from V and 5 bases from J, with 12 bases in between. CDR3 nucleotides: TGTGCCAGTAGTATAATTGGGAGCGGGACCGGGGAGCTGTTTTTT. This encodes CASSIIGSGTGELFF.

The V and J genes are TRBV25-1 and TRBJ2-1, with 7 nucleotides matching TRBD1. The CDR3 is 16 residues long. Germline lookup yields CDR1 MGHDK and CDR2 SYGVNS. The J segment lost 0 bases and the V segment lost 3 bases, leaving 5 bases of the junction unmatched. CDR3 sequence (DNA): TGTGCCAGCAGTGACTTACAGGGGATCTCCTACAATGAGCAGTTCTTC. Its protein is CASSDLQGISYNEQFF.

The rearrangement joins TRBV28 to TRBJ1-5, with unresolved D. Trimming pared 9 bases from V and 6 bases from J, leaving 15 bases between. The CDR3 is 13 amino acids. Per germline, CDR1 MDHEN and CDR2 SYDVKM. The DNA of the CDR3 is TGTGCCAGTTCCAGACTGGCTTTTCAGCCCCAGCATTTT. This sequence encodes CASSRLAFQPQHF.

This clone came up once. The rearrangement joins TRBV2 to TRBJ2-1; weak D call: TRBD2 (5 bases). The CDR3 has 12 amino acids. CDR1 is SNHLY and CDR2 is FYNNEI in the germline V gene. Trimming cost V 5 bases and J 10 bases, with 12 bases left between them. The chain's CDR3 is CASSPDWAEQFF. The DNA of the CDR3 is TGTGCCAGCAGTCCGGACTGGGCCGAGCAGTTCTTC.

In the case of this clone: This specimen includes other DNA sequences encoding the same CDR3. The chain couples TRBV5-1 to TRBJ2-5; 16 bases align to TRBD2. Germline-derived CDR1 and CDR2 are SGHRS and YFSETQ. The CDR3 consists of 17 residues. Trimming took 4 bases from V and 5 from J; bases not matched to a gene: 8. CDR3 DNA: TGCGCCAGCAGCACAGGGACTAGCGGGAGGGTCGGGGAGACCCAGTACTTC. Translated, it gives CASSTGTSGRVGETQYF.

The V call is TRBV27, the J call TRBJ2-7; 9 nucleotides agree with TRBD2. Germline V lookup: CDR1 MNHEY, CDR2 SMNVEV (reference sequence). V was pared by 7 bases and J by 4 bases, with 11 bases of the junction left unmatched. CDR3 length equals 15 residues. DNA of the CDR3: TGTGCCAGCAACGAAGGAGCGGGAGGACATTACGAGCAGTACTTC. Its protein is CASNEGAGGHYEQYF.

The chain is built from TRBV7-9 and TRBJ2-7; 8 bases line up with TRBD1. The CDR3 is 16 residues long. The junction had 12 bases not matched to a gene; V was cut back by 4 bases and J by 4 bases. Germline CDR1 is SEHNR and CDR2 is FQNEAQ (reference sequence). CDR3 nucleotides: TGTGCCAGCAGCTCCCCCCCAGGGGGCTCAACATACGAGCAGTACTTC. It yields the protein CASSSPPGGSTYEQYF.